This T cell receptor beta chain was sequenced for a study of T cell responses to AZD1222 COVID-19 vaccine (dated by TCRdb to the early 2020s). About the full investigation: AZD1222 recipients with second doses at about 4 weeks or about 12 weeks were pooled, because spike-specific TCR depth and breadth did not differ between schedules. Enrollment into the trials was organized by age into subgroups of 18-55, 56-69 and 70-plus years, and those subgroups contained roughly 160, 29 and 62 TCR-sequenced participants, respectively. TCR sequencing covered roughly 230 trial participants: 200 to 220 given two doses of AZD1222 and about 26 given two doses of MenACWY control vaccine. Findings and caveats that apply to the study as a whole: CD4 TCRs associated with the vaccine covered the entire spike protein, and the dominant responses were in regions 160-218 and 743-854. Conclusions about previously exposed vaccinees are limited because only six or seven AZD1222 recipients were SARS-CoV-2 seropositive at baseline. A significant rise in spike-specific TCR breadth and depth was observed after two AZD1222 doses relative to day 0 and relative to MenACWY recipients. Reportedly, almost half of the unique spike-specific TCRs recognized epitopes lying outside the regions that are mutated in the B.1.351 and B.1.1.7 variants. Because no day 14 peak-response samples were available, the repertoires could be characterized only after the peak T cell response. Participants were mostly white British and included more females than males, and it was suggested by the authors that clonal diversity may have been underestimated. In the small 56-69-year group, the increase in depth fell short of significance, most likely because of low power.

Comments on this clone: Its antigen target is currently unknown. The input lacks base qualities; no much larger clone sits a single base away.

The CDR3 regions of human TCRbeta chains were analyzed by immunosequencing. In the paper's pipeline: TCRs in the repertoires were compared against a reference library of SARS-CoV-2-specific TCRs that had been generated with the MIRA antigen-specificity platform. Breadth was defined as the fraction of unique TCRs that were SARS-CoV-2-associated. Depth was defined as the fraction of total T cells that were SARS-CoV-2-associated. Using the MIRA data, each spike-specific TCR was mapped to the spike region that the TCR reacts to and placed in a CD4 or CD8 class. Log10-transformed breadth and depth values were compared by one-way ANOVA with Sidak's multiple comparisons tests. TCRdb obtained this table from immuneACCESS and retained in-frame rearrangements with V and J assigned. These tables miss some clones; where compared with another copy, unresolved V genes account for less than half of the shortfall, and the remainder is unexplained. The DNA gave D and trimming, while V, J and clone size come from that table. This sample has tens of thousands of clones in its table, and about 87% of those were observed once. The ten largest clonotypes hold 20% of the sample.

The sample's time point label, in plain terms: baseline before first vaccination. Samples from vaccinated people were obtained from the UK trials COV001 and COV002, which included a single-blind randomized controlled phase 2/3 trial of AZD1222 (ChAdOx1 nCoV-19) in healthy adults. For TCRbeta chain sequencing, PBMC samples were collected from trial participants at day 0 and at day 28 after the second dose. This clonotype was obtained from an adult in good health. The material sequenced was peripheral blood, taken on day 0 of AZD1222 vaccination.

The DNA is as follows: TGTGCCACCAGAGCTAGCTCTAGTTCACCCCTCCACTTT. This translates into CATRASSSSPLHF. The chain employs TRBV27 and TRBJ1-6; no D gene can be assigned with confidence. The CDR3 goes from the cysteine to the phenylalanine over 13 residues. Just the 39-base CDR3 DNA is kept, in frame starting at base 1. The trim is 10 bases for V and 9 bases for J, with a gap of 16 bases between the germline ends. CDR1 and CDR2 were assigned from the germline V gene (reference sequence) as MNHEY and SMNVEV.